Listed here are 28 T cell receptor beta chains from one sample, sequenced in a study of T cells in Graves' hyperthyroidism and ophthalmopathy. Using RNA transcripts as the source, TCR beta CDR3 regions were amplified. During a first-round RT-PCR of the TCR CDR3, the HTBI primer set was used. A single record per CDR3 protein comes from TCRdb applying MiXCR to the multiplex PCR reads. The repertoire includes about 840,000 distinct CDR3 sequences, 38% of them detected once, and about 9% sits in the top ten. The specimen was blood. The receptors derive from a man younger than 35 with Graves' hyperthyroidism.

The rearrangement links TRBV15 to TRBJ1-2; 9 nucleotides agree with TRBD1. This CDR3 has 15 residues. Per the germline V gene, CDR1 is LNHNV and CDR2 is YYDKDF (reference sequence). The junction had 4 bases not matched to a gene; V was cut back by 2 bases and J by 3 bases. CDR3 loop: CATSRNRGRDYGYTF. In nucleotides, the CDR3 is TGTGCCACCAGCAGAAACAGGGGGCGCGACTATGGCTACACCTTC. Full variable domain (outside the CDR3, taken from reference TRBV15 and TRBJ1-2): DAMVIQNPRYQVTQFGKPVTLSCSQTLNHNVMYWYQQKSSQAPKLLFHYYDKDFNNEADTPDNFQSRRPNTSFCFLDIRSPGLGDTAMYLCATSRNRGRDYGYTFGSGTRLTVV.

This clonotype was detected many times. The chain combines TRBV7-9 with TRBJ1-2; perhaps TRBD1 as D (5 bases). The V end lost 3 bases, the J end lost 4 bases, and 12 bases lay between the germline ends. Germline CDR1 and CDR2: SEHNR and FQNEAQ (reference sequence). CDR3 size: 14 residues. Written as DNA, the CDR3 is TGTGCCAGCAGCTTTCAGGGCGGAAGCTATGGCTACACCTTC. As protein: CASSFQGGSYGYTF.

The chain combines TRBV6-5 with TRBJ1-1, with 8 bases lining up with TRBD1. Unmatched junction bases numbered 3, after V lost 8 bases and J lost 1 base. Per the germline V gene, CDR1 is MNHEY and CDR2 is SVGAGI. CDR3 length equals 13 residues. The CDR3 reads CASHTGGNTEAFF. The CDR3 DNA reads as TGTGCCAGCCACACAGGGGGGAACACTGAAGCTTTCTTT.

The chain employs TRBV15 and TRBJ1-1, with 8 bases identical to TRBD1. CDR1 and CDR2 from the germline V gene are LNHNV and YYDKDF (reference sequence). This CDR3 spans 16 amino acids. The ends lost 5 bases at V and 2 bases at J; junction bases unmatched: 10. For the CDR3, the DNA is TGTGCCACCAGCGGACCCTACAGGGGGTCCAACACTGAAGCTTTCTTT. As protein: CATSGPYRGSNTEAFF.

J is TRBJ2-7 and V is TRBV4-2; 10 bases are shared with TRBD2. The CDR3 runs to 17 residues. Looked up from germline, CDR1 is LGHNA and CDR2 is YNFKEQ. V lost 5 bases and J lost 2; bases outside the gene matches: 12. In DNA, the CDR3 is TGTGCCAGCAGCTCCGACAGAACCGGGACTAGCGCCTACGAGCAGTACTTC. Translated, it gives CASSSDRTGTSAYEQYF.

This clonotype has just one count. The gene calls are TRBV29-1 and TRBJ2-7; unclear D gene. The length of the CDR3 is 11 residues. V was shortened by 6 bases and J by 0 bases, with 6 bases between the two germline ends. Germline V CDR1 and CDR2: SQVTM, ANQGSEA. CDR3 amino acids: CSVDTSYEQYF. Written as DNA, the CDR3 is TGCAGCGTCGACACCTCCTACGAGCAGTACTTC.

For this clonotype: This CDR3 fails to terminate in the conserved phenylalanine or tryptophan, so it likely reflects a read error. The chain is built from TRBV7-4 and TRBJ2-5; possible D gene TRBD2, 5 bases. Germline V gene lookup returns CDR1 SGHVT and CDR2 SQSDAQ. V lost 3 bases to trimming and J lost 5 bases, with 16 bases between them. The CDR3 length is 15 residues. CDR3 region: CASSFVLAMGETQYY. CDR3 nucleotides: TGTGCCAGCAGCTTTGTCCTAGCAATGGGGGAGACCCAGTACTAC.

The genes are TRBV6-1 and TRBJ1-1; 9 nucleotides match TRBD1. Germline CDR1 and CDR2: MNHNS and SASEGT. After removal of 8 bases from V and 1 base from J, the junction contained 5 bases not matched to a gene. This CDR3 spans 14 amino acids. CDR3 coding DNA: TGTGCCAGCGAGAGACAGGGGGGGAACACTGAAGCTTTCTTT. Translating it yields CASERQGGNTEAFF.

V usage is TRBV5-6 and J usage is TRBJ2-2; the D gene is possibly TRBD2 (5 bases). This CDR3 spans 16 amino acids. Germline V lookup: CDR1 SGHDT, CDR2 YYEEEE. V was pared by 1 base and J by 6 bases, with 16 bases between. CDR3 DNA sequence: TGTGCCAGCAGCTTGAGGCTAGCAAACGGCGCCGGGGAGCTGTTTTTT. Translating gives CASSLRLANGAGELFF.

This clonotype was detected ten times or more. The rearrangement joins TRBV29-1 to TRBJ2-7, with 13 nucleotides matching TRBD2. The germline CDR1 and CDR2 sequences are SQVTM and ANQGSEA. This CDR3 region has 13 residues. With V trimmed by 7 bases and J by 7 bases, 7 bases remained unmatched. The CDR3 DNA sequence: TGCAGCGCTCGACTAGCGGGAGGTCGTGAGCAGTACTTC. It codes for CSARLAGGREQYF.

This chain joins TRBV20-1 and TRBJ1-1; D remains unclear. This CDR3 contains 12 residues. V was pared by 5 bases and J by 1 base, with 8 bases between. CDR1 and CDR2 (germline): DFQATT, SNEGSKA (reference sequence). The CDR3 DNA is TGCAGTGCTTCTAGGAAGAACACTGAAGCTTTCTTT. Encoded protein: CSASRKNTEAFF.

This clonotype was seen repeatedly, ten times or more. This chain links TRBV7-9 with TRBJ2-5, with 7 bases fitting TRBD1. V shed 5 bases and J 4 bases; nucleotides not matched to a gene: 10. The CDR3 length is 15 residues. Germline loops: CDR1 SEHNR, CDR2 FQNEAQ (reference sequence). CDR3: CASSPGQDVGETQYF. DNA of the CDR3: TGTGCCAGCAGCCCCGGACAGGATGTGGGAGAGACCCAGTACTTC.

This clonotype was detected ten times or more. The chain carries TRBV4-1 and TRBJ2-7; no definite D call. This CDR3 region has 11 residues. Trimming removed 3 bases at V and 3 bases at J, with 3 bases between. The V gene's germline CDR1 is MGHRA and CDR2 YSYEKL. This CDR3 is CASSQNYEQYF. DNA for the CDR3: TGCGCCAGCAGCCAGAACTACGAGCAGTACTTC.

A remark on this clonotype: This may stem from a read error, because a much larger clone lies one nucleotide away. The J gene is TRBJ2-5, the V gene TRBV10-1; D is unclear. V lost 11 bases to trimming and J lost 5 bases, with 21 bases between them. The germline V gene has CDR1 WNHNN and CDR2 SYGVQD (reference sequence). The CDR3 spans 14 residues. The CDR3 loop is CAGLRRGQGETQYF. CDR3 nucleotide sequence: TGCGCCGGCCTCCGGAGAGGTCAAGGGGAGACCCAGTACTTC.

This clonotype was seen a few times. The chain carries TRBV12-3 or TRBV12-4 and TRBJ1-4, with a weak D call TRBD1 (5 bases). Between the trimmed V and J ends, which lost 0 bases and 3 bases, there was a span of 11 bases. The CDR3 runs 16 residues. The CDR3 coding sequence is TGTGCCAGCAGTTTAGCCAGGGTTAGGGCTAATGAAAAACTGTTTTTT. Translating it yields CASSLARVRANEKLFF.

Notes on this clonotype: A much larger clone lies a single base off, so this may be a read error. The chain links TRBV10-3 to TRBJ2-7; no firm D call. Germline V lookup: CDR1 ENHRY, CDR2 SYGVKD. The CDR3 has 12 residues. CDR3 in amino acids: CATSEDPYEQYF. CDR3 coding DNA: TGTGCCACCAGTGAGGACCCCTACGAGCAGTACTTC.

This clonotype was detected ten times or more. The chain has TRBV7-9 and TRBJ1-6; 8 bases agree with TRBD1. The CDR3 is made up of 14 amino acids. V trimming: 4 bases; J trimming: 10 bases; junction bases outside the gene matches: 6. Germline V gives CDR1 SEHNR, CDR2 FQNEAQ (reference sequence). The CDR3 nucleotides are TGTGCCAGCAGCTACGGACAGGGTGGCTCACCCCTCCACTTT. As protein: CASSYGQGGSPLHF.

In its sample, this clonotype was seen many times. The chain links TRBV20-1 to TRBJ1-2; D remains unclear. From germline, CDR1 is DFQATT and CDR2 SNEGSKA (reference sequence). V was trimmed by 3 bases and J by 2 bases, leaving 7 bases between them. The CDR3 has 12 amino acids. CDR3 in amino acids: CSARPWNYGYTF. Written as DNA, the CDR3 is TGCAGTGCTAGGCCCTGGAACTATGGCTACACCTTC.

This clonotype appeared many times. This chain joins TRBV25-1 and TRBJ2-5; 8 positions match TRBD1. Trimming at V came to 8 bases and at J to 3 bases, leaving 5 bases not matched to a gene. The CDR3 loop spans 13 amino acids. Germline V gene sequence: CDR1 MGHDK, CDR2 SYGVNS. Here the CDR3 DNA reads TGTGCCAGCCGGACAGGGTGGGAAGAGACCCAGTACTTC. It translates to CASRTGWEETQYF.

The V and J genes are TRBV20-1 and TRBJ1-4; the D is unclear. The CDR3 spans 12 residues. Germline CDR1 and CDR2: DFQATT and SNEGSKA (reference sequence). Trimming removed 7 bases from V and 8 bases from J, with 14 bases in between. CDR3: CSDSRATEKLFF. The CDR3 region has the DNA TGCAGTGATAGCCGGGCGACCGAAAAACTGTTTTTT.

This clonotype was counted only a few times. This chain uses TRBV7-9 with TRBJ2-6; D possibly corresponds to TRBD2 (6 bases). Germline CDR1 SEHNR, CDR2 FQNEAQ (reference sequence). CDR3 length equals 17 residues. V lost 2 bases and J 0 bases, leaving 11 bases between the germline ends. The CDR3 protein is CASSLWDSRSGANVLTF. The CDR3 nucleotides are TGTGCCAGCAGCTTATGGGACTCCCGCTCTGGGGCCAACGTCCTGACTTTC.

This clonotype was observed at least ten times. The V call is TRBV10-3, the J call TRBJ2-7; a possible D gene is TRBD2 (7 bases). The CDR3 covers 15 residues. V was pared by 3 bases and J by 0 bases, with 12 bases between. Per germline, CDR1 ENHRY and CDR2 SYGVKD. The CDR3 spells CAISEEGGASYEQYF. Written as DNA, the CDR3 is TGTGCCATCAGTGAAGAAGGGGGGGCCTCCTACGAGCAGTACTTC.

A remark on this clonotype: Its ends do not fully match the called genes, so a read error is possible. The V call is TRBV5-4, the J call TRBJ2-7; TRBD1 is a possible D gene (6 bases). CDR3 size: 12 residues. Germline assignment: CDR1 SGHNT and CDR2 YYREEE (reference sequence). CDR3 bases: TGTGCCAACAGCGGACAGAGCTACGAGCAGTACTTC. It codes for CANSGQSYEQYF. The whole variable domain, filled in from reference TRBV5-4 and TRBJ2-7, reads ETGVTQSPTHLIKTRGQQVTLRCSSQSGHNTVSWYQQALGQGPQFIFQYYREEENGRGNFPPRFSGLQFPNYSSELNVNALELDDSALYLCANSGQSYEQYFGPGTRLTVT.

This clonotype was counted between two and nine times. The V gene is TRBV7-2, the J gene TRBJ2-5; the match to TRBD2 covers 16 bases. The CDR3 extends over 17 amino acids. V shed 5 bases and J 4 bases; nucleotides not matched to a gene: 7. The germline V gene encodes CDR1 SGHTA and CDR2 FQGNSA. CDR3 sequence reads: CASSPGTSGGAGETQYF. The CDR3 DNA reads as TGTGCCAGCAGCCCCGGGACTAGCGGGGGGGCCGGAGAGACCCAGTACTTC.

The V and J genes are TRBV7-9 and TRBJ1-5; 11 nucleotides line up with TRBD1. The V gene's germline CDR1 is SEHNR and CDR2 FQNEAQ (reference sequence). CDR3 length: 17 amino acids. With 5 bases clipped from V and 2 bases from J, the junction kept 8 bases outside the gene matches. CDR3 in amino acids: CASSQGQGEMRNQPQHF. CDR3 in DNA: TGTGCCAGCAGCCAGGGACAGGGGGAAATGCGCAATCAGCCCCAGCATTTT.

This chain links TRBV12-3 or TRBV12-4 with TRBJ2-7; TRBD1 matches at 12 bases. This CDR3 region has 15 residues. The J segment lost 8 bases and the V segment lost 4 bases, leaving 9 bases of the junction unmatched. Here the CDR3 DNA reads TGTGCCAGCAGTTGGGGACAGGGGGCGACCTCCCAGCAGTACTTC. This translates into CASSWGQGATSQQYF.

The chain uses TRBV4-1 and TRBJ1-6, with no clear D. Germline CDR1 is MGHRA and CDR2 is YSYEKL. Trimming removed 4 bases at V and 6 bases at J, with 13 bases between. This CDR3 region has 15 residues. The CDR3 region has the DNA TGCGCCAGCAGCCCGGTGGATGGTGGTAATTCACCCCTCCACTTT. This sequence encodes CASSPVDGGNSPLHF.

Many counts were recorded for this clonotype. The CDR3 protein is CASSEDRGREAFF. For the CDR3, the DNA is TGTGCCAGCAGTGAGGACAGGGGAAGGGAAGCTTTCTTT. This chain links TRBV2 with TRBJ1-1; TRBD1 aligns across 9 bases. The V and J ends lost 3 bases and 8 bases, in that order; junction bases with no gene match: 4. This CDR3 comprises 13 residues. The germline V gene has CDR1 SNHLY and CDR2 FYNNEI.